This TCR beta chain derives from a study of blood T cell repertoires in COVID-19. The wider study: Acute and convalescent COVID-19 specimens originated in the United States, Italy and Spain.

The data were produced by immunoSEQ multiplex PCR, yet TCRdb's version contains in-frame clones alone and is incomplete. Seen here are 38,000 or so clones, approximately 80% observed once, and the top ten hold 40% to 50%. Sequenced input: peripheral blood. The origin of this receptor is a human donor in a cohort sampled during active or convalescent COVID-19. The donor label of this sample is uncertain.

The CDR3 bases are TGTGCTAATTATCGTGGCGGGCGGCGCTCCTACGAGCAGTACTTC. Translating gives CANYRGGRRSYEQYF. The genes are TRBV7-7 and TRBJ2-7; D might be TRBD2 (5 bases). Germline V gives CDR1 SSHAT, CDR2 FNYEAQ (reference sequence). This CDR3 is built from 15 residues.